This TCR beta chain was recorded in a study of OX40 agonist ivuxolimab in advanced cancers. This CDR3 spans 17 amino acids. After removal of 6 bases from V and 2 bases from J, the junction contained 15 bases not matched to a gene. In germline, CDR1 is SNHLY, CDR2 FYNNEI. TCRdb keeps only in-frame clones here, not all; method: immunoSEQ multiplex PCR. There are roughly 80,000 clones in the sample; roughly 80% occur only once, and 1.5% to 2% lies in the top ten. The chain has TRBV2 and TRBJ2-7, with TRBD1 matching over 8 bases. The specimen comprised CD4+ or CD8+ T cells sorted from blood, sampled in a trial of the OX40 agonist ivuxolimab. The source is an adult with an advanced solid tumor such as melanoma, head and neck, liver or kidney cancer. This CDR3 is CASRGSRVTGGTYEQYF. DNA of the CDR3: TGTGCCAGCAGGGGGAGTCGGGTCACAGGGGGTACCTACGAGCAGTACTTC.